This T cell receptor (beta chain) was profiled in a study of T cells in Graves' hyperthyroidism and ophthalmopathy. Germline loops: CDR1 MNHEY, CDR2 SVGAGI. This CDR3 is built from 14 residues. Trimming removed 2 bases from V and 3 bases from J, with 10 bases in between. Amplification of TCR beta CDR3 regions used RNA as the template. With the HTBI primer set, the TCR CDR3 went through a first round of RT-PCR. TCRdb passed the multiplex PCR reads through MiXCR, listing each CDR3 protein once. The sample consists of about 520,000 distinct CDR3 sequences, roughly 25% of them appearing once. This receptor was obtained from a woman aged 30 to 39 with Graves' ophthalmopathy. The sequencing input was blood. The genes are TRBV6-5 and TRBJ1-1, with D unresolved. The CDR3 loop is CASSYQAGDTEAFF. The CDR3 DNA follows: TGTGCCAGCAGTTACCAGGCTGGAGACACTGAAGCTTTCTTT.